This passage covers 31 T cell receptor beta chains from one sample sequenced in a study of graft-versus-host responses after intestinal transplantation. Their antigens are not known. TCRdb keeps only in-frame clones here, not all; method: immunoSEQ multiplex PCR. The profile covers about 91,000 clones, with less than 95% appearing a single time and approximately 0.32% taken by the ten largest. The sequencing used unstimulated CD4+ T cells sorted from spleen or lymph node cells, collected before transplant. The receptors shown here come from a human donor who was the organ donor for an intestinal transplant.

CDR3 DNA sequence: TGTGCCAGCTCGGGGGGGGGAGAGACCCAGTACTTC. The encoded protein is CASSGGGETQYF. The gene calls are TRBV19 and TRBJ2-5, with 8 bases lining up with TRBD2. The germline V gene encodes CDR1 LNHDA and CDR2 SQIVND (reference sequence). The CDR3 totals 12 residues. V was clipped by 9 bases and J by 4 bases; unmatched bases: 4. The full variable domain, in which reference TRBV19 and TRBJ2-5 provide the parts outside the CDR3, is DGGITQSPKYLFRKEGQNVTLSCEQNLNHDAMYWYRQDPGQGLRLIYYSQIVNDFQKGDIAEGYSVSREKKESFPLTVTSAQKNPTAFYLCASSGGGETQYFGPGTRLLVL.

The V and J genes are TRBV30 and TRBJ2-2, with 7 bases that match TRBD1. CDR3 size: 15 residues. The V segment lost 4 bases and the J segment 1 base; nucleotides outside the gene matches: 6. The germline gives CDR1 GTSNPN, CDR2 SVGIG (reference sequence). DNA for the CDR3: TGTGCCTGGACAGGGGGACGGGGGAACACCGGGGAGCTGTTTTTT. As protein: CAWTGGRGNTGELFF.

About this clone: The sample contains more than one DNA sequence encoding this CDR3. CDR3 loop: CASRKLAGDTYEQYF. The CDR3 DNA reads TGTGCCAGTAGGAAACTAGCGGGGGACACCTACGAGCAGTACTTC. V usage is TRBV19 and J usage is TRBJ2-7; TRBD2 matches 11 bases. The CDR3 runs 15 residues. The germline V gene has CDR1 LNHDA and CDR2 SQIVND (reference sequence). With V trimmed by 6 bases and J by 2 bases, 6 bases remained unmatched.

J is TRBJ2-3 and V is TRBV4-2; D is possibly TRBD2 (7 bases). Germline CDR1 LGHNA, CDR2 YNFKEQ. The CDR3 covers 16 residues. V lost 4 bases and J lost 0, with 14 bases in between. DNA of the CDR3: TGTGCCAGCAGCCGGGTCGGGGGGCCGAGCACAGATACGCAGTATTTT. This sequence encodes CASSRVGGPSTDTQYF.

The CDR3 reads CASSNLGGRDYEQYF. The CDR3 bases are TGTGCCAGCAGTAACTTAGGCGGGAGGGACTACGAGCAGTACTTC. The rearrangement links TRBV2 to TRBJ2-7, with TRBD2 matching over 9 bases. Trimming took 5 bases from V and 3 from J; bases not matched to a gene: 8. Germline CDR1 reads SNHLY; CDR2 reads FYNNEI. The CDR3 length is 15 residues.

This clone was detected once. The V gene is TRBV5-6, the J gene TRBJ2-2; the match to TRBD1 covers 9 bases. After removal of 0 bases from V and 6 bases from J, the junction contained 3 bases not matched to a gene. Germline V gene sequence: CDR1 SGHDT, CDR2 YYEEEE. The CDR3 length is 15 residues. The CDR3 DNA reads TGTGCCAGCAGCTTGGAAGGACAGGGGTCCGGGGAGCTGTTTTTT. This gives the protein CASSLEGQGSGELFF.

The rearrangement links TRBV18 to TRBJ2-3; D perhaps matches TRBD2 (6 bases). The CDR3 has 15 amino acids. CDR1 and CDR2 (germline): KGHSH, LQKENI. V lost 2 bases, J lost 3 bases, and 12 bases lay in between. The CDR3 loop reads CASSPWRDWTDTQYF. The DNA of the CDR3 is TGTGCCAGCTCACCATGGCGGGATTGGACAGATACGCAGTATTTT.

J is TRBJ2-1 and V is TRBV5-1; TRBD2 aligns across 15 bases. Trimming cost V 0 bases and J 10 bases; bases outside gene matches: 2. Germline CDR1 is SGHRS and CDR2 is YFSETQ. CDR3 size: 15 residues. Here the CDR3 DNA reads TGCGCCAGCAGCTTGGGTGGACTAGCGGGAGGGGAGCAGTTCTTC. Its translation is CASSLGGLAGGEQFF.

This clone appeared once. This chain links TRBV6-1 with TRBJ1-2, with 9 positions matching TRBD1. The CDR3 consists of 12 residues. The ends lost 6 bases at V and 7 bases at J; junction bases unmatched: 3. Germline loops: CDR1 MNHNS, CDR2 SASEGT. Here the CDR3 reads CASRLTGGGYTF. In DNA, the CDR3 is TGTGCCAGCAGACTGACAGGGGGTGGCTACACCTTC.

CDR3 protein: CASSGFSTVNTEAFF. Written as DNA, the CDR3 is TGTGCCAGCAGTGGGTTTTCGACAGTGAACACTGAAGCTTTCTTT. J is TRBJ1-1 and V is TRBV6-1, with D possibly matching TRBD1 (5 bases). The CDR3 length is 15 residues. Germline V gene sequence: CDR1 MNHNS, CDR2 SASEGT. V dropped 4 bases and J dropped 0 bases, with 12 bases sitting between them.

The J gene is TRBJ2-1, the V gene TRBV5-1; D perhaps matches TRBD2 (6 bases). The CDR3 has 14 amino acids. The V gene's germline CDR1 is SGHRS and CDR2 YFSETQ. The V end was cut by 5 bases, the J end by 2 bases, with 11 bases between. The CDR3 coding sequence is TGCGCCAGCAGAGATAGCGGAACCTACAATGAGCAGTTCTTC. Translating gives CASRDSGTYNEQFF.

The chain combines TRBV7-8 with TRBJ2-3; 8 nucleotides agree with TRBD2. The CDR3 is 16 amino acids. With V trimmed by 5 bases and J by 2 bases, 9 bases remained unmatched. Germline CDR1 and CDR2: SGHVS and FQNEAQ. CDR3 protein: CASSPSSGGATDTQYF. As DNA, the CDR3 is TGTGCCAGCAGCCCGAGCTCGGGAGGGGCCACAGATACGCAGTATTTT.

The chain combines TRBV7-9 with TRBJ2-4; tentative D call: TRBD1 (5 bases). From germline, CDR1 is SEHNR and CDR2 FQNEAQ (reference sequence). This CDR3 spans 15 amino acids. V gave up 0 bases and J gave up 2 bases, with 8 bases separating them. This CDR3 is CASSLAPGPKNIQYF. DNA of the CDR3: TGTGCCAGCAGCTTAGCGCCAGGGCCCAAAAACATTCAGTACTTC.

This rearrangement joins TRBV19 to TRBJ1-6; a possible D gene is TRBD1 (6 bases). Germline values: CDR1 LNHDA, CDR2 SQIVND (reference sequence). V lost 2 bases, J lost 8 bases, and 10 bases lay in between. CDR3 length: 14 residues. In nucleotides, the CDR3 is TGTGCCAGTAGTATACAGGGGTATGATTCACCCCTCCACTTT. It specifies CASSIQGYDSPLHF.

J is TRBJ2-2 and V is TRBV28, with unresolved D. V lost 7 bases, J lost 0 bases, and 15 bases lay in between. This CDR3 spans 16 amino acids. Germline CDR1 reads MDHEN; CDR2 reads SYDVKM. The CDR3 spells CASKTGKTTNTGELFF. CDR3 coding DNA: TGTGCCAGCAAAACCGGCAAGACAACGAACACCGGGGAGCTGTTTTTT.

V gene TRBV11-3 combines with J gene TRBJ1-1; 9 positions agree with TRBD1. Per germline, CDR1 SGHNT and CDR2 YENEEA. The J segment lost 3 bases and the V segment lost 4 bases, leaving 9 bases of the junction unmatched. The CDR3 contains 16 residues. The chain's CDR3 is CASSSGQGKVHTEAFF. In DNA, the CDR3 is TGTGCCAGCAGCTCCGGACAGGGGAAAGTTCACACTGAAGCTTTCTTT.

This clone was counted a single time. The chain joins TRBV5-1 to TRBJ1-6; D perhaps matches TRBD1 (6 bases). V was cut by 4 bases and J by 6 bases, with 11 bases left in between. CDR1 is SGHRS, CDR2 YFSETQ, per germline. The CDR3 totals 14 residues. The CDR3 reads CASSPTGGNSPLHF. CDR3 sequence (DNA): TGCGCCAGCAGCCCGACAGGAGGTAATTCACCCCTCCACTTT.

The V call is TRBV5-1, the J call TRBJ1-3; D ambiguous. V shed 2 bases and J shed 8 bases, with 11 bases lying between them. Germline loops: CDR1 SGHRS, CDR2 YFSETQ. This CDR3 has 13 residues. The CDR3 here is CASSFGWGDTIYF. Written as DNA, the CDR3 is TGCGCCAGCAGCTTCGGCTGGGGAGACACCATATATTTT.

The CDR3 sequence is CASRRTDRDYGYTF. DNA for the CDR3: TGTGCCAGCAGACGGACGGACAGGGACTATGGCTACACCTTC. V and J are TRBV6-1 and TRBJ1-2; TRBD1 agrees at 8 bases. The germline V gene has CDR1 MNHNS and CDR2 SASEGT. After removal of 6 bases from V and 3 bases from J, the junction contained 6 bases not matched to a gene. The length of the CDR3 is 14 residues.

The chain employs TRBV21-1 and TRBJ2-4; the table's D call of TRBD2 was not tested on the DNA. TRBV21-1 is a pseudogene segment. The CDR3 is 19 amino acids. As DNA, the CDR3 is TGTGCCAGCAGCCCACCCCGGGGGACGGAATATCGGGACAAAAACATTCAGTACTTC. Its protein product is CASSPPRGTEYRDKNIQYF.

The genes are TRBV6-1 and TRBJ1-2; D may be TRBD1 (5 bases). The CDR3 is 14 amino acids. Trimming cost V 7 bases and J 5 bases, with 17 bases left between them. Germline V CDR1 and CDR2: MNHNS, SASEGT. For the CDR3, the DNA is TGTGCCAGCACCGAAAGGGGTACAGGTTATGGCTACACCTTC. It specifies CASTERGTGYGYTF.

The chain is built from TRBV7-3 and TRBJ2-1; 9 positions agree with TRBD1. The germline gives CDR1 SGHTA, CDR2 FQGTGA. The CDR3 sequence is 15 residues long. Trimming cost V 5 bases and J 4 bases; bases outside gene matches: 6. CDR3: CASSPGQGYYNEQFF. The CDR3 bases are TGTGCCAGCAGCCCGGGACAGGGATATTACAATGAGCAGTTCTTC.

This clone appeared a single time. This chain links TRBV7-2 with TRBJ2-1; D perhaps matches TRBD2 (7 bases). Germline loops: CDR1 SGHTA, CDR2 FQGNSA. The CDR3 spans 18 residues. Trimming took off 0 bases at V and 8 bases at J, with 23 bases between the two ends. CDR3 DNA sequence: TGTGCCAGCAGCTTAGCCGGGGGGCCGTTATTTCTACAAGATGAGCAGTTCTTC. This encodes CASSLAGGPLFLQDEQFF. The full variable domain, in which reference TRBV7-2 and TRBJ2-1 provide the parts outside the CDR3, is GAGVSQSPSNKVTEKGKDVELRCDPISGHTALYWYRQSLGQGLEFLIYFQGNSAPDKSGLPSDRFSAERTGGSVSTLTIQRTQQEDSAVYLCASSLAGGPLFLQDEQFFGPGTRLTVL.

The chain employs TRBV28 and TRBJ2-1, with 9 bases fitting TRBD2. The junction had 11 bases not matched to a gene; V was cut back by 8 bases and J by 15 bases. Germline values: CDR1 MDHEN, CDR2 SYDVKM. The CDR3 has 12 amino acids. The CDR3 DNA is TGTGCCAGCTTCGCGGGAGGGCCGTTCTGGTTCTTC. It codes for CASFAGGPFWFF. Together with reference TRBV28 and TRBJ2-1, the CDR3 gives the full variable domain: DVKVTQSSRYLVKRTGEKVFLECVQDMDHENMFWYRQDPGLGLRLIYFSYDVKMKEKGDIPEGYSVSREKKERFSLILESASTNQTSMYLCASFAGGPFWFFGPGTRLTVL.

The CDR3 loop reads CASSWTLSSYNEQFF. The CDR3 coding sequence is TGTGCCAGCAGCTGGACTCTTAGCTCCTACAATGAGCAGTTCTTC. The chain couples TRBV7-9 to TRBJ2-1; possible D gene TRBD2, 5 bases. V lost 4 bases and J 0 bases, leaving 10 bases between the germline ends. Looked up from germline, CDR1 is SEHNR and CDR2 is FQNEAQ (reference sequence). The CDR3 is 15 residues long.

V usage is TRBV30 and J usage is TRBJ2-5; a possible D gene is TRBD1 (6 bases). Per germline, CDR1 GTSNPN and CDR2 SVGIG (reference sequence). The CDR3 is 13 residues long. The V and J ends lost 0 bases and 5 bases respectively, with 10 bases between them. CDR3 sequence reads: CAWSVLRGETQYF. The CDR3 nucleotides read TGTGCCTGGAGTGTACTGAGGGGGGAGACCCAGTACTTC.

The chain recombines TRBV7-9 with TRBJ2-1, with D maybe TRBD1 (5 bases). V lost 2 bases, J lost 6 bases, and 23 bases lay in between. This CDR3 has 18 amino acids. From germline, CDR1 is SEHNR and CDR2 FQNEAQ (reference sequence). The CDR3 spells CASSLPLGRERAGNEQFF. The CDR3 nucleotides are TGTGCCAGCAGCTTACCGCTGGGCAGGGAAAGGGCCGGCAATGAGCAGTTCTTC.

The sample holds one count of this clone. The chain carries TRBV2 and TRBJ1-1, with TRBD1 matching 7 bases. V was clipped by 6 bases and J by 8 bases; unmatched bases: 9. The CDR3 has 13 residues. Germline CDR1 reads SNHLY; CDR2 reads FYNNEI. The CDR3 spells CASRANPDREAFF. The CDR3 DNA reads TGTGCCAGCAGAGCGAACCCGGACAGGGAAGCTTTCTTT.

V and J are TRBV12-5 and TRBJ1-3; D gene uncertain. The CDR3 totals 13 residues. Per germline, CDR1 LGHNT and CDR2 FRNRAP. Trimming shortened V by 6 bases and J by 0 bases, and 6 bases separated the two germline ends. The CDR3 DNA reads TGTGCTAGTGGGGAGGGCTCTGGAAACACCATATATTTT. This encodes CASGEGSGNTIYF.

The chain uses TRBV28 and TRBJ2-7, with 11 bases fitting TRBD1. Germline CDR1 is MDHEN and CDR2 is SYDVKM. This CDR3 is 16 amino acids long. V was pared by 7 bases and J by 6 bases, with 14 bases of the junction left unmatched. CDR3 sequence (DNA): TGTGCCAGCACTACCCCGGGACAGGGGGTTTTAGGCGAGCAGTACTTC. This encodes CASTTPGQGVLGEQYF.

This clone was counted a few times. The chain employs TRBV10-1 and TRBJ2-5; perhaps TRBD1 as D (6 bases). Germline lookup yields CDR1 WNHNN and CDR2 SYGVQD (reference sequence). V dropped 2 bases and J dropped 2 bases, with 15 bases sitting between them. CDR3 length equals 16 residues. The CDR3 sequence is CASSENTAGEQETQYF. In nucleotides, the CDR3 is TGCGCCAGCAGTGAGAACACGGCAGGGGAACAAGAGACCCAGTACTTC.